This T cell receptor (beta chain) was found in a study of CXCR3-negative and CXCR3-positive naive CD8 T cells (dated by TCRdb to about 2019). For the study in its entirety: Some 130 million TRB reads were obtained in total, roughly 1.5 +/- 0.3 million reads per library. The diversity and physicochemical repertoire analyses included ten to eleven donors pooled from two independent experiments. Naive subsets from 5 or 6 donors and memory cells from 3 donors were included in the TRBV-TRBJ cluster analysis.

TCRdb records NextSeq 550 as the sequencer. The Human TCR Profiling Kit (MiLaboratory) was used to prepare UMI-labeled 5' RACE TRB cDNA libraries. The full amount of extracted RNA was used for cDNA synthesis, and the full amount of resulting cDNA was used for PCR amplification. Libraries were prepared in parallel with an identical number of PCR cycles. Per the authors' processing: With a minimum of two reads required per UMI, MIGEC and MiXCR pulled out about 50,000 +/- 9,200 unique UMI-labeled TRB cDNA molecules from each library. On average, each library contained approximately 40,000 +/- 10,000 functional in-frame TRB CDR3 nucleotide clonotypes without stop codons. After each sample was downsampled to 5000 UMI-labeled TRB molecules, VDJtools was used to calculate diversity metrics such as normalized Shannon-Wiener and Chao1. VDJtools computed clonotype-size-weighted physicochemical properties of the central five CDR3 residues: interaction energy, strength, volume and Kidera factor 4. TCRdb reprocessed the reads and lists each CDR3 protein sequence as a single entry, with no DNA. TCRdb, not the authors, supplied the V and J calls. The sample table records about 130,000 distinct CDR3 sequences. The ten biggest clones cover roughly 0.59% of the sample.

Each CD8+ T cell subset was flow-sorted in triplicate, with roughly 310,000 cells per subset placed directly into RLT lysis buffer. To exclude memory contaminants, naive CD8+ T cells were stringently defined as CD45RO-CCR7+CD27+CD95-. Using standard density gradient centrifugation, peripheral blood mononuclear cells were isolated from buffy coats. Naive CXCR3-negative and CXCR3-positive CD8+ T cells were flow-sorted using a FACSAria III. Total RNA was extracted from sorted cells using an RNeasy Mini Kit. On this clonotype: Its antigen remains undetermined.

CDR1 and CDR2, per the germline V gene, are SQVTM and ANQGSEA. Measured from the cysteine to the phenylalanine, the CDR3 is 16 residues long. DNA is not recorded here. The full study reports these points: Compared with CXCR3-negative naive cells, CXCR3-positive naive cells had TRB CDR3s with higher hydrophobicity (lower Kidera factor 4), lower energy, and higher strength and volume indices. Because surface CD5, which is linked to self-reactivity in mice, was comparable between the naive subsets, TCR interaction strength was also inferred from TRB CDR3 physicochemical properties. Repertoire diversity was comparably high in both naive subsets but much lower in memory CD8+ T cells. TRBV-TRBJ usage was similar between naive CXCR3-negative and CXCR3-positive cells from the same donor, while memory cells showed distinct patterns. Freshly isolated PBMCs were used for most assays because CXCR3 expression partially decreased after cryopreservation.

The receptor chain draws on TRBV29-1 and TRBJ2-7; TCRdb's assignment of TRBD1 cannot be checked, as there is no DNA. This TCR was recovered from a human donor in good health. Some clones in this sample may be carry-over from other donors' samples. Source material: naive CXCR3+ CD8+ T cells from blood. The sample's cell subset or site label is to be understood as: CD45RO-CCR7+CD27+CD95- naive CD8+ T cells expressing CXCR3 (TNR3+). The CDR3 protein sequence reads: CSVEDGTGTGIYEQYF.